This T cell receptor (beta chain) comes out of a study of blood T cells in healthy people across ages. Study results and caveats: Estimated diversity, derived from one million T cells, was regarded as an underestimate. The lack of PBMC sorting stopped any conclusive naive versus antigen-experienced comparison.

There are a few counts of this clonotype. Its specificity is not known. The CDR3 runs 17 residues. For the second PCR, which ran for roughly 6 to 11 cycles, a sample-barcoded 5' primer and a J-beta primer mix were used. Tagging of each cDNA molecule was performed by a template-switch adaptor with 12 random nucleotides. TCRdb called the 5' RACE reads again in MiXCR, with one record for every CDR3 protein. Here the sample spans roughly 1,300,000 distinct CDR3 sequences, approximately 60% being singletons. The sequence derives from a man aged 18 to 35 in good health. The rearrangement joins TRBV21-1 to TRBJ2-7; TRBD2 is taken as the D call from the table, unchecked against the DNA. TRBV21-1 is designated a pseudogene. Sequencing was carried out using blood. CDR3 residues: CASSKNGRPSGAYEQYF. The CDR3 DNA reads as TGTGCCAGCAGCAAAAACGGTCGGCCTAGCGGGGCCTACGAGCAGTACTTC.